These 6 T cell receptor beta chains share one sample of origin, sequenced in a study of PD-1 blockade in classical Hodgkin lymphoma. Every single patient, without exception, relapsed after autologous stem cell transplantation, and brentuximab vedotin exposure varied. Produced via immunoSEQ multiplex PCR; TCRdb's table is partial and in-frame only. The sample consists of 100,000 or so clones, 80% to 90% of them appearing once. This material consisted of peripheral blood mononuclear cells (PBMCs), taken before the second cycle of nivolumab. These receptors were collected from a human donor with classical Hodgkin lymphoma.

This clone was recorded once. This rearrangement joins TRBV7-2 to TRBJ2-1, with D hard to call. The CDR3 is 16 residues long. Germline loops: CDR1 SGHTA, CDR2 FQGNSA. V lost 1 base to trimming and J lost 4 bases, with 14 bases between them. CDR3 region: CASSLVSQAPYNEQFF. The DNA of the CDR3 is TGTGCCAGCAGCTTAGTTTCTCAGGCCCCTTACAATGAGCAGTTCTTC.

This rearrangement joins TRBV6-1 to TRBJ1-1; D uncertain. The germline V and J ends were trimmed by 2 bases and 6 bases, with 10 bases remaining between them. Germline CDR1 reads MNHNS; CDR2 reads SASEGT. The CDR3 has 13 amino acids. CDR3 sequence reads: CASSEFFGSEAFF. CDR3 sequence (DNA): TGTGCCAGCAGTGAATTCTTTGGTTCTGAAGCTTTCTTT.

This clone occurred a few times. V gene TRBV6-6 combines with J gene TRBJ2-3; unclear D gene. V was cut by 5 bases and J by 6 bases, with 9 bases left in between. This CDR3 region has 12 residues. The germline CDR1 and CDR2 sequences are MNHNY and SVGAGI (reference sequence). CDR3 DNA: TGTGCCAGCAGTGCCCCTCCTGATACGCAGTATTTT. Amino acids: CASSAPPDTQYF.

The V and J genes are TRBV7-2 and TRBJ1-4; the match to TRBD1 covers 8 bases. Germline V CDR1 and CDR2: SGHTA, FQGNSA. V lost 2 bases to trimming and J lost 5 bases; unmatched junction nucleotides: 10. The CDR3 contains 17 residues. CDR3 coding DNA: TGTGCCAGCAGCTTATTTTCCTCCGGGACAGGCAATGAAAAACTGTTTTTT. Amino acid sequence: CASSLFSSGTGNEKLFF.

In DNA form, the CDR3 reads TGTGCCAGCAGTCCTTGGACTAGCGCGAAGACCCAGTACTTC. Encoded protein: CASSPWTSAKTQYF. The chain uses TRBV27 and TRBJ2-5, with TRBD2 matching over 9 bases. The CDR3 is 14 amino acids. From germline, CDR1 is MNHEY and CDR2 SMNVEV (reference sequence). The J segment lost 6 bases and the V segment lost 5 bases, leaving 7 bases of the junction unmatched.

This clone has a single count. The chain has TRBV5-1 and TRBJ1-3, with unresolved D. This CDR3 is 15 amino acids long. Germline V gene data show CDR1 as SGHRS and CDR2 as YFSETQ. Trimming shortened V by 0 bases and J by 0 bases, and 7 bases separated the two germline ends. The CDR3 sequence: CASSLDKHSGNTIYF. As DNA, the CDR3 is TGCGCCAGCAGCTTGGACAAACACTCTGGAAACACCATATATTTT. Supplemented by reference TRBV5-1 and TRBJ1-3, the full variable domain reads KAGVTQTPRYLIKTRGQQVTLSCSPISGHRSVSWYQQTPGQGLQFLFEYFSETQRNKGNFPGRFSGRQFSNSRSEMNVSTLELGDSALYLCASSLDKHSGNTIYFGEGSWLTVV.